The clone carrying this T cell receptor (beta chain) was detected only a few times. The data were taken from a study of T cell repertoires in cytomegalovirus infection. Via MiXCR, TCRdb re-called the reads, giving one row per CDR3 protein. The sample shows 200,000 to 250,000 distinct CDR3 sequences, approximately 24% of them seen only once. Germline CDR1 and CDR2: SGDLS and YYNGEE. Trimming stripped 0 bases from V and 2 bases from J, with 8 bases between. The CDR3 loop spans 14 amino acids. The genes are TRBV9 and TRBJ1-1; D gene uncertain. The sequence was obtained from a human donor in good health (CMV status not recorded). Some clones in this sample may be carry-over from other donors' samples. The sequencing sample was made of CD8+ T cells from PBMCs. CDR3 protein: CASSVAPGNTEAFF. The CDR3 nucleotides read TGTGCCAGCAGCGTAGCTCCCGGCAACACTGAAGCTTTCTTT.